A single sample is the source of the 25 T cell receptor beta chains below, sequenced in a study of blood T cell repertoires in COVID-19. Sequencing was performed with immunoSEQ multiplex PCR; in TCRdb, only in-frame clones are kept and a portion is missing. The repertoire includes a few hundred thousand clones, about nine tenths of them detected once, and about a tenth sits in the top ten. The sample consisted of PBMCs or T cells enriched from blood (not recorded which). These receptors all stem from a man aged 18 to 35 with acute COVID-19.

The chain carries TRBV2 and TRBJ2-7, with 8 bases lining up with TRBD2. Germline V gene lookup returns CDR1 SNHLY and CDR2 FYNNEI. With V trimmed by 3 bases and J by 0 bases, 1 base remained unmatched. The CDR3 has 14 residues. The CDR3 nucleotides read TGTGCCAGCAGTGATCGGGGGGGCTCCTACGAGCAGTACTTC. Translated: CASSDRGGSYEQYF.

In its sample, this clone was seen once. This chain joins TRBV19 and TRBJ2-5; 7 bases line up with TRBD2. The V gene's germline CDR1 is LNHDA and CDR2 SQIVND (reference sequence). This CDR3 has 14 amino acids. The V segment lost 7 bases and the J segment 5 bases; nucleotides outside the gene matches: 10. The CDR3 loop reads CASTHPGGRETQYF. In DNA form, the CDR3 reads TGTGCCAGTACTCACCCGGGAGGACGGGAGACCCAGTACTTC.

For the CDR3, the DNA is TGTGCCAGCGTAGGGATAGCGGGAGTTCCTAACGAGCAGTACTTC. Translation: CASVGIAGVPNEQYF. This chain joins TRBV27 and TRBJ2-7, with 9 nucleotides matching TRBD2. Trimming took 8 bases from V and 5 from J; bases not matched to a gene: 13. The germline V gene encodes CDR1 MNHEY and CDR2 SMNVEV (reference sequence). The CDR3 is 15 residues long.

The chain carries TRBV9 and TRBJ1-3; TRBD1 aligns across 11 bases. Germline V CDR1 and CDR2: SGDLS, YYNGEE. The CDR3 covers 18 residues. J lost 1 base, V lost 0 bases, and 6 bases had no gene match. In DNA form, the CDR3 reads TGTGCCAGCAGCGTAGCTCCGGACAGGGGGCGGTCTGGAAACACCATATATTTT. This codes for CASSVAPDRGRSGNTIYF.

V and J are TRBV6-5 and TRBJ1-1; D possibly corresponds to TRBD1 (5 bases). The germline V gene encodes CDR1 MNHEY and CDR2 SVGAGI. Trimming pared 2 bases from V and 7 bases from J, leaving 8 bases between. This CDR3 contains 12 residues. DNA for the CDR3: TGTGCCAGCAGTTACCGACAGAGTGAAGCTTTCTTT. Translated, it gives CASSYRQSEAFF.

The chain links TRBV4-3 to TRBJ2-1; 7 bases match TRBD2. The CDR3 covers 15 residues. J gave up 4 bases and V 4 bases, and 7 bases lay outside the gene matches. Looked up from germline, CDR1 is LGHNA and CDR2 is YSLEER. The CDR3 DNA reads as TGCGCCAGCAGCCCTTGGGAGGGAGGGTACAATGAGCAGTTCTTC. Translation: CASSPWEGGYNEQFF.

The chain couples TRBV23-1 to TRBJ2-7, with D possibly TRBD1 on 6 matching bases. TRBV23-1 is treated as an ORF (open reading frame) with a function not yet certain. V was trimmed by 3 bases and J by 1 base, leaving 19 bases between them. The CDR3 extends over 17 amino acids. The CDR3 DNA is TGCGCCAGCAGTCAGACCCTTATAAGGGACAAGTCCTACGAGCAGTACTTC. It yields the protein CASSQTLIRDKSYEQYF.

The chain links TRBV28 to TRBJ2-7; 7 positions match TRBD1. The germline V gene encodes CDR1 MDHEN and CDR2 SYDVKM. Unmatched junction bases numbered 5, after V lost 2 bases and J lost 7 bases. The CDR3 is 13 residues long. The CDR3 reads CASSLTGEGEQYF. DNA for the CDR3: TGTGCCAGCAGTTTAACAGGGGAAGGGGAGCAGTACTTC.

The chain uses TRBV2 and TRBJ2-2, with 8 bases that match TRBD2. The V segment lost 4 bases and the J segment 5 bases; nucleotides outside the gene matches: 3. The CDR3 has 14 residues. Germline CDR1 SNHLY, CDR2 FYNNEI. CDR3 in amino acids: CASSGGRITGELFF. CDR3 sequence (DNA): TGTGCCAGCAGTGGCGGGAGGATAACCGGGGAGCTGTTTTTT.

This clone appeared once. The V and J genes are TRBV30 and TRBJ2-1; TRBD1 matches 7 bases. V trimming: 3 bases; J trimming: 10 bases; junction bases outside the gene matches: 3. Germline V lookup: CDR1 GTSNPN, CDR2 SVGIG (reference sequence). This CDR3 is 11 amino acids long. The CDR3 protein is CAWRTGYEQFF. The CDR3 DNA follows: TGTGCCTGGAGGACAGGGTACGAGCAGTTCTTC.

This sequence joins TRBV28 and TRBJ1-2, with a weak D call TRBD1 (6 bases). Per germline, CDR1 MDHEN and CDR2 SYDVKM. V was trimmed by 4 bases and J by 8 bases, leaving 14 bases between them. There are 13 residues in the CDR3. CDR3 DNA sequence: TGTGCCAGCAGTTCAACCTACAGGGCAGGCTACACCTTC. As protein: CASSSTYRAGYTF.

V is TRBV13 and J is TRBJ2-1; 9 nucleotides line up with TRBD1. Germline V lookup: CDR1 PRHDT, CDR2 FYEKMQ (reference sequence). The CDR3 loop spans 20 amino acids. J lost 0 bases, V lost 4 bases, and 16 bases had no gene match. The CDR3 sequence: CASSSYRGPYSDSSYNEQFF. CDR3 bases: TGTGCCAGCAGCTCGTACAGGGGGCCCTATTCAGACAGCTCCTACAATGAGCAGTTCTTC.

The chain couples TRBV19 to TRBJ2-6, with D possibly matching TRBD2 (6 bases). The CDR3 runs 16 residues. V lost 4 bases and J 2 bases, leaving 12 bases between the germline ends. The germline CDR1 and CDR2 sequences are LNHDA and SQIVND (reference sequence). CDR3 nucleotides: TGTGCCAGTAGTAAATCGGGGGTAGCTGGGGCCAACGTCCTGACTTTC. Translated, it gives CASSKSGVAGANVLTF.

This clone showed up just once. The chain employs TRBV5-6 and TRBJ2-4; 7 bases fit TRBD1. CDR1 SGHDT and CDR2 YYEEEE come from the germline V gene. The CDR3 covers 14 residues. Trimming removed 3 bases from V and 9 bases from J; junction bases left unmatched: 9. CDR3 coding DNA: TGTGCCAGCAGCTACGCTGGGACAGACGCCATTCAGTACTTC. Translated, it gives CASSYAGTDAIQYF.

The chain has TRBV6-4 and TRBJ1-1, with unresolved D. Germline lookup yields CDR1 MRHNA and CDR2 SNTAGT. V gave up 2 bases and J gave up 7 bases, with 17 bases separating them. The CDR3 is 15 amino acids. The CDR3 DNA reads TGTGCCAGCAGTGACCCTCTCTTTTGTAGCAATGAAGCTTTCTTT. The encoded protein is CASSDPLFCSNEAFF.

The chain has TRBV6-2 or TRBV6-3 and TRBJ1-2; 11 bases agree with TRBD1. Germline trimming cut 6 bases from V and 7 bases from J; bases unmatched to any gene: 10. Germline V gene lookup returns CDR1 MNHEY and CDR2 SVGEGT. CDR3 length: 15 residues. The CDR3 here is CASSLSWDRGAGYTF. CDR3 coding DNA: TGTGCCAGCAGCCTCTCTTGGGACAGGGGGGCTGGCTACACCTTC.

This chain links TRBV28 with TRBJ2-6; maybe TRBD2 (6 bases). Germline CDR1 is MDHEN and CDR2 is SYDVKM. Trimming removed 8 bases at V and 0 bases at J, with 11 bases between. The CDR3 extends over 15 amino acids. CDR3 nucleotide sequence: TGTGCCAGCCACATCGGGGGCTCTGGGGCCAACGTCCTGACTTTC. Translating it yields CASHIGGSGANVLTF.

This chain connects TRBV28 to TRBJ1-1; tentatively, D is TRBD1 (5 bases). The CDR3 totals 13 residues. Trimming took off 6 bases at V and 4 bases at J, with 12 bases between the two ends. Germline V gene sequence: CDR1 MDHEN, CDR2 SYDVKM. CDR3 sequence: CASSLQGLTEAFF. CDR3 coding DNA: TGTGCCAGCAGCCTCCAGGGACTCACTGAAGCTTTCTTT.

The rearrangement uses TRBV6-5 and TRBJ1-5, with D perhaps TRBD1 (5 bases). This CDR3 comprises 13 residues. Germline values: CDR1 MNHEY, CDR2 SVGAGI. V was clipped by 6 bases and J by 6 bases, with 12 bases between them. CDR3 region: CASSLQTGQPQHF. The CDR3 nucleotides are TGTGCCAGCAGCCTGCAAACAGGTCAGCCCCAGCATTTT.

The chain is built from TRBV5-4 and TRBJ2-3; no clear D. This CDR3 has 13 residues. Between the trimmed V and J ends, which lost 0 bases and 3 bases, there was a span of 5 bases. Germline assignment: CDR1 SGHNT and CDR2 YYREEE (reference sequence). CDR3 bases: TGTGCCAGCAGCTTGGCCGCGACAGATACGCAGTATTTT. Amino acids: CASSLAATDTQYF.

Worth noting for this clone: The same CDR3 is also encoded by other DNA sequences in this sample. The chain recombines TRBV25-1 with TRBJ2-1, with 7 bases aligning to TRBD2. The V gene end was trimmed by 4 bases and the J gene end by 4 bases; junction bases not matched to a gene: 4. The CDR3 covers 14 residues. Germline-derived CDR1 and CDR2 are MGHDK and SYGVNS. The CDR3 nucleotides are TGTGCCAGCAGTGGAGCTAGCGGTTACAATGAGCAGTTCTTC. Encoded protein: CASSGASGYNEQFF.

The rearrangement uses TRBV10-3 and TRBJ1-5; no reliable D call. CDR1 and CDR2 from the germline V gene are ENHRY and SYGVKD. Trimming cost V 3 bases and J 5 bases, with 5 bases left between them. This CDR3 comprises 12 residues. The CDR3 spells CAISDSDQPQHF. Written as DNA, the CDR3 is TGTGCCATCAGTGATTCCGATCAGCCCCAGCATTTT.

The gene calls are TRBV7-2 and TRBJ2-1; no clear D gene. CDR3 length: 13 residues. V was pared by 1 base and J by 5 bases, with 6 bases between. The germline gives CDR1 SGHTA, CDR2 FQGNSA. The CDR3 reads CASSLGRDNEQFF. The DNA of the CDR3 is TGTGCCAGCAGCTTAGGACGGGACAATGAGCAGTTCTTC. The whole variable domain, remainder taken from reference TRBV7-2 and TRBJ2-1, is GAGVSQSPSNKVTEKGKDVELRCDPISGHTALYWYRQSLGQGLEFLIYFQGNSAPDKSGLPSDRFSAERTGGSVSTLTIQRTQQEDSAVYLCASSLGRDNEQFFGPGTRLTVL.

The CDR3 region has the DNA TGTGCCAGCAGCGGTAGGACTGAGCAGTACTTC. Residues: CASSGRTEQYF. The chain links TRBV7-3 to TRBJ2-7, with D maybe TRBD2 (5 bases). V shed 5 bases and J shed 7 bases, with 9 bases lying between them. Germline V gene lookup returns CDR1 SGHTA and CDR2 FQGTGA. The CDR3 is 11 residues long.

CDR3 in amino acids: CASSYQGFGYTF. The CDR3 DNA follows: TGCGCCAGCAGCTATCAGGGGTTTGGCTACACCTTC. The V call is TRBV5-1, the J call TRBJ1-2, with D possibly being TRBD1 (6 bases). V lost 3 bases and J 7 bases, leaving 10 bases between the germline ends. The CDR3 is made up of 12 amino acids. In germline, CDR1 is SGHRS, CDR2 YFSETQ.